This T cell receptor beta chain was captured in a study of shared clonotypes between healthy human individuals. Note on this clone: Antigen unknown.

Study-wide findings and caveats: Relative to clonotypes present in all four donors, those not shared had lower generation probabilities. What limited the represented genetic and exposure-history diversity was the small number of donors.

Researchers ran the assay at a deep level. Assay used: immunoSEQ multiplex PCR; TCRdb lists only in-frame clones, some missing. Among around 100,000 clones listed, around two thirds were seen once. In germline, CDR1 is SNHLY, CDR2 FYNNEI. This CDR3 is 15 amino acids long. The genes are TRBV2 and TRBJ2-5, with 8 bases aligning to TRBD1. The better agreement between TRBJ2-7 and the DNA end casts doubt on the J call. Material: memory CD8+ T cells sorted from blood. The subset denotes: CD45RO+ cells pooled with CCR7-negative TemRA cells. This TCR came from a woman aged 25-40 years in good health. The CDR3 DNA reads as TGTGCCAGCAGTGCCAAGACAGGGGACTCCTACGAGCAGTACTTC. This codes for CASSAKTGDSYEQYF.